This T cell receptor beta chain originates from a study of blood T cell repertoires in COVID-19. The CDR3 has 15 amino acids. J lost 8 bases, V lost 2 bases, and 3 bases had no gene match. CDR1 LGHDT and CDR2 YNNKEL come from the germline V gene (reference sequence). The assay was immunoSEQ multiplex PCR, and TCRdb's table has in-frame clones only and misses some. Counted here are more than 300,000 clones, around 89% occurring once; the ten biggest clones make up under 8%. The table lists this clone with a few counts. The V call is TRBV3-1 (or the pseudogene TRBV3-2), the J call TRBJ1-6, with 10 bases matching TRBD1. The sample taken for sequencing was peripheral blood. The TCR originated in a man aged 18 to 29 who had recovered from COVID-19. CDR3 amino acids: CASSQSDRGHSPLHF. The DNA for the CDR3 is TGTGCCAGCAGCCAATCTGACAGGGGGCATTCACCCCTCCACTTT.